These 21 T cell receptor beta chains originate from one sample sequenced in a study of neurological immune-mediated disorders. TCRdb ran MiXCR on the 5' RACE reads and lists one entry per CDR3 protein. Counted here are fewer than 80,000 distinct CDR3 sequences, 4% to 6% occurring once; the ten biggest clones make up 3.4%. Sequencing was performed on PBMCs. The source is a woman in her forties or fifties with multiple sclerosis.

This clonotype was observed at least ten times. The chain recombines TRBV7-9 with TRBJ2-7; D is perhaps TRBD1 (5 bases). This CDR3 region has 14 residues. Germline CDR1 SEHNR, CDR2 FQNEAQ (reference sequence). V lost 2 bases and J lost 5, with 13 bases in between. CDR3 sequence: CASSLQGTSHEQYF. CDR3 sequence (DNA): TGTGCCAGCAGCTTACAGGGAACAAGCCACGAGCAGTACTTC.

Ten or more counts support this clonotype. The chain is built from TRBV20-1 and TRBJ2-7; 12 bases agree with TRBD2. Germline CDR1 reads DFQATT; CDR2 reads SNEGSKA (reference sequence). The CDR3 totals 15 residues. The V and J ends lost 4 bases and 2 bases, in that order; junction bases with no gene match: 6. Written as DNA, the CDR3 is TGCAGTGCTAAGATACTAGCGGGGGGTGCCTACGAGCAGTACTTC. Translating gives CSAKILAGGAYEQYF.

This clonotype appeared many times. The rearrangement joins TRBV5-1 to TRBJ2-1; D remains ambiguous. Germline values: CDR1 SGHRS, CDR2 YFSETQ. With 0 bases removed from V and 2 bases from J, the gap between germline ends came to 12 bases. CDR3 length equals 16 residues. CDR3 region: CASSLGGLEPYNEQFF. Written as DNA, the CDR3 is TGCGCCAGCAGCTTGGGGGGTTTGGAGCCCTACAATGAGCAGTTCTTC.

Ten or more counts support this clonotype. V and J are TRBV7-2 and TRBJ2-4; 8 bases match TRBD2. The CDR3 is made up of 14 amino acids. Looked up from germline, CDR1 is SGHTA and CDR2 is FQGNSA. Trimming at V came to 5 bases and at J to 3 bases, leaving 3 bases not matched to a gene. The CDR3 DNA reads TGTGCCAGCAGCCCGAGCGGGGGCAAAAACATTCAGTACTTC. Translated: CASSPSGGKNIQYF. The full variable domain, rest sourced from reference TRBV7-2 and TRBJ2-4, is GAGVSQSPSNKVTEKGKDVELRCDPISGHTALYWYRQSLGQGLEFLIYFQGNSAPDKSGLPSDRFSAERTGGSVSTLTIQRTQQEDSAVYLCASSPSGGKNIQYFGAGTRLSVL.

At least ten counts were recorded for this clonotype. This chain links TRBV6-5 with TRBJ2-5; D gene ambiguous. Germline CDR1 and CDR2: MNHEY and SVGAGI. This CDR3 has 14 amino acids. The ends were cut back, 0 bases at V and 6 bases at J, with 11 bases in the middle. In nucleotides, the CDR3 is TGTGCCAGCAGTTACTCGAGCGCGCGTCAGACCCAGTACTTC. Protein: CASSYSSARQTQYF.

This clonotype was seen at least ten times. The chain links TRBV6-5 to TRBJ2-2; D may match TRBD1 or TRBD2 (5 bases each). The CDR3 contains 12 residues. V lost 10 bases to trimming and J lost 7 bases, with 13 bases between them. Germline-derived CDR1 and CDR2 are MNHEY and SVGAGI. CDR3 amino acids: CAIGAGVGELFF. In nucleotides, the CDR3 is TGTGCCATCGGGGCCGGAGTCGGGGAGCTGTTTTTT.

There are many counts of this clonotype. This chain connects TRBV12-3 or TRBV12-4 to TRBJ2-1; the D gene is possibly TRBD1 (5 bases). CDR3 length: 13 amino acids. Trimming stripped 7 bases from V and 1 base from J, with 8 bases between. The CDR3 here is CASNRQSYNEQFF. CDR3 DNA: TGTGCCAGCAACCGACAGTCCTACAATGAGCAGTTCTTC.

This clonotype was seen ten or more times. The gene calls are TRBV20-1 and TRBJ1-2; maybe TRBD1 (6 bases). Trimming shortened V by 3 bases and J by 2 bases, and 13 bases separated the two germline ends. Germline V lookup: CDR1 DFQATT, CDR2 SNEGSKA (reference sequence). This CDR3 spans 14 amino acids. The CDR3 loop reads CSARGITGNYGYTF. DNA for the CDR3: TGCAGTGCTAGGGGAATTACAGGGAACTATGGCTACACCTTC.

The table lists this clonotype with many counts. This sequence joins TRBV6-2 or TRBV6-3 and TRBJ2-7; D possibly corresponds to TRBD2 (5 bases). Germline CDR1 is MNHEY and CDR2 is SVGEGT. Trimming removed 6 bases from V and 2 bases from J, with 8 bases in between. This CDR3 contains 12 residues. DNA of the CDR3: TGTGCCAGCAGCGGACTGCCCTACGAGCAGTACTTC. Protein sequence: CASSGLPYEQYF.

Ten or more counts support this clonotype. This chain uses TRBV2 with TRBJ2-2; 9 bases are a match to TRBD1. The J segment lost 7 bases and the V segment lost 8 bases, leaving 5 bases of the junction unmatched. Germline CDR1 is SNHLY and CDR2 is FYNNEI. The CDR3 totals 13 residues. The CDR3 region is CASSGTGNGELFF. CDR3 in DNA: TGTGCCAGCTCTGGGACAGGGAACGGGGAGCTGTTTTTT.

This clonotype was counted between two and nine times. The CDR3 sequence: CASSLGRTGIEETQYF. The CDR3 nucleotides are TGCGCCAGCAGCTTGGGCAGGACAGGGATTGAGGAGACCCAGTACTTC. The chain joins TRBV5-1 to TRBJ2-5, with 8 bases that match TRBD1. This CDR3 has 16 residues. In germline, CDR1 is SGHRS, CDR2 YFSETQ. Trimming at V came to 0 bases and at J to 5 bases, leaving 9 bases not matched to a gene.

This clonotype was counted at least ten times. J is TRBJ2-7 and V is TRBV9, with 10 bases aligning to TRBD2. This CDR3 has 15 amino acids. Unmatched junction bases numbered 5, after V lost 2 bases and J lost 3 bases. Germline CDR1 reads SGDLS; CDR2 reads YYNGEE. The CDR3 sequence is CASSVSGGPIYEQYF. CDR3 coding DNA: TGTGCCAGCAGCGTTAGCGGGGGGCCAATCTACGAGCAGTACTTC. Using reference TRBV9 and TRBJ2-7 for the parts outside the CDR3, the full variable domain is DSGVTQTPKHLITATGQRVTLRCSPRSGDLSVYWYQQSLDQGLQFLIQYYNGEERAKGNILERFSAQQFPDLHSELNLSSLELGDSALYFCASSVSGGPIYEQYFGPGTRLTVT.

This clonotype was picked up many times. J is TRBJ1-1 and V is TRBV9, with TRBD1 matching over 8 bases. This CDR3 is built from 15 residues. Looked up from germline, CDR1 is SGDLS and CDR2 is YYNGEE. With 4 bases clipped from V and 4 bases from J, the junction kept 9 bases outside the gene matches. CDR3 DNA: TGTGCCAGCAGCCTTTCAGGGGGCGGCGGCACTGAAGCTTTCTTT. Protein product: CASSLSGGGGTEAFF. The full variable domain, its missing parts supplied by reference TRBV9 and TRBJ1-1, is DSGVTQTPKHLITATGQRVTLRCSPRSGDLSVYWYQQSLDQGLQFLIQYYNGEERAKGNILERFSAQQFPDLHSELNLSSLELGDSALYFCASSLSGGGGTEAFFGQGTRLTVV.

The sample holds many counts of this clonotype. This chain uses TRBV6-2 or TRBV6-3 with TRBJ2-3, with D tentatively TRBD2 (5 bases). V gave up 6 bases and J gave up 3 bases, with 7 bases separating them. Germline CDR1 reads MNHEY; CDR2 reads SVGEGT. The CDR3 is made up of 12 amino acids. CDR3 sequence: CASRTGTDTQYF. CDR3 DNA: TGTGCCAGCAGAACGGGGACAGATACGCAGTATTTT.

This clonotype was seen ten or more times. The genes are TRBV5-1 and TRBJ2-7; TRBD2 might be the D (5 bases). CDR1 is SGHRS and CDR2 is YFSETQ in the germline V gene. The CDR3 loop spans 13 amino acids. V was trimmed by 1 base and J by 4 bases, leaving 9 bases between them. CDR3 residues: CASSLSGEYEQYV. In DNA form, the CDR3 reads TGCGCCAGCAGCTTGTCCGGGGAGTACGAGCAGTACGTC.

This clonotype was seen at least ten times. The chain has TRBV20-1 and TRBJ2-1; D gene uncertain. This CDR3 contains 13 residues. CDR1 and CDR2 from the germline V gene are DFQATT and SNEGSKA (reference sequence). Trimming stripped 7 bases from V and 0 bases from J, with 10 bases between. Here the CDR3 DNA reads TGCAGTGTATGGGATTACTCCTACAATGAGCAGTTCTTC. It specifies CSVWDYSYNEQFF.

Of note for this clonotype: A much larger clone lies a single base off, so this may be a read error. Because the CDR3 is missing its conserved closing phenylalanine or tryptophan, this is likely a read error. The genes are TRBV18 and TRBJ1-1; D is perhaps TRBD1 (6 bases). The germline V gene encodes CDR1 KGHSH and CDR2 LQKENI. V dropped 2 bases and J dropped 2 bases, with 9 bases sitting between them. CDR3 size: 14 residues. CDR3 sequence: CASSPKTGNTEAFL. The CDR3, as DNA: TGTGCCAGCTCACCAAAGACAGGCAACACTGAAGCTTTCCTT.

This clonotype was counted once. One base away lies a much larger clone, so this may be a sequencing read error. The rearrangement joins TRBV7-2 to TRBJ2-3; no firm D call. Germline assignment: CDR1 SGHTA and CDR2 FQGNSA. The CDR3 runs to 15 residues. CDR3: CASSFRPITSDMQYF. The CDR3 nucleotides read TGTGCCAGCAGCTTCCGTCCCATCACTTCTGATATGCAGTATTTT.

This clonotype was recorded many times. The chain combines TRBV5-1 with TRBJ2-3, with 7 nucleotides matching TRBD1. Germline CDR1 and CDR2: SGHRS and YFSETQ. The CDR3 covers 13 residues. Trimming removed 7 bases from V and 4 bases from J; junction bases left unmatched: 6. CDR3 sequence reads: CASGDREADTQYF. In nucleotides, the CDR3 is TGCGCCAGCGGAGACAGGGAAGCAGATACGCAGTATTTT.

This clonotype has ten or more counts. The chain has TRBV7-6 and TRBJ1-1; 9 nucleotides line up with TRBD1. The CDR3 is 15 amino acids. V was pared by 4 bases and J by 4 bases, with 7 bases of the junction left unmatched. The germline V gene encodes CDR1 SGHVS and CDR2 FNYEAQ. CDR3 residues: CASSSPDRGVTEAFF. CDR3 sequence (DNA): TGTGCCAGCAGCTCCCCGGACAGGGGAGTCACTGAAGCTTTCTTT.

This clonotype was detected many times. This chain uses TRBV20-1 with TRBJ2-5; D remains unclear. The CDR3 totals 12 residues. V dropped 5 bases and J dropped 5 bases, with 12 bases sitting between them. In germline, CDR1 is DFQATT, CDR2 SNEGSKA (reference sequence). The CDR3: CSASLLQETQYF. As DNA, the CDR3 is TGCAGTGCTTCTTTGCTCCAGGAGACCCAGTACTTC.